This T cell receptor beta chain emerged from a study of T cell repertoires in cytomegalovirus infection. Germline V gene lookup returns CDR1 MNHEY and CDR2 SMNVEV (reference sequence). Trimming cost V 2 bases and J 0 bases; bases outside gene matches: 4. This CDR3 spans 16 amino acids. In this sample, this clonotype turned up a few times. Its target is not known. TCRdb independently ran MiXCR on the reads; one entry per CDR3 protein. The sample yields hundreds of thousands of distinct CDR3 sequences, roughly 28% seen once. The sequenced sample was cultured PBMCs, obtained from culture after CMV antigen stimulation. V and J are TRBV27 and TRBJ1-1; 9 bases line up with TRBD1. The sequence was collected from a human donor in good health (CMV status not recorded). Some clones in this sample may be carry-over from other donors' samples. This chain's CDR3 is CASSLTGGALNTEAFF. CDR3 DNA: TGTGCCAGCAGTTTAACAGGGGGCGCCCTGAACACTGAAGCTTTCTTT.